The rows below give T cell receptor beta chains drawn from one sample of a study of cytomegalovirus exposure and HLA in healthy donors. The table came from immunoSEQ multiplex PCR; TCRdb's copy has only in-frame clones and leaves some out. The sample lists under 150,000 clones; approximately 78% were seen once. Specimen: PBMCs. The origin of the receptors is a woman aged 45-59 years in good health and CMV-seropositive. The CDR3 runs from the conserved cysteine through the conserved F or W. A D gene is named only where the DNA matches it firmly. Size is omitted from some rows. Given values are once, few, many or a class for expanded clones.

abundance | j_gene | d_gene | v_gene | CDR3nt | CDR3aa
NA | TRBJ2-4 | NA | TRBV7-9 | TGTGCCACCGAGGGACTGACGATCAAAAACATTCAGTACTTC | CATEGLTIKNIQYF
NA | TRBJ2-5 | NA | TRBV15 | TGTGCCACCAGCAGACCGCCGAACAAGCAGTACTTC | CATSRPPNKQYF
NA | TRBJ2-3 | NA | TRBV2 | TGTGCCATCCACAGGGCGGGCTTCGTCCGGACGCAGTATTTT | CAIHRAGFVRTQYF
NA | TRBJ1-3 | TRBD1 | TRBV23-1 | TGCGCCAGCAGTCAAGAACAGGGGGCTGCTGGAAACACCATATATTTT | CASSQEQGAAGNTIYF
NA | TRBJ2-3 | TRBD2 | TRBV5-4 | TGTGCCAGCAGCGCCTTATTAGCGGGAGATACGCAGTATTTT | CASSALLAGDTQYF
NA | TRBJ2-5 | NA | TRBV5-1 | TGCGCCAGCAGCTTGTTGGGGCTCGAAGAGACCCAGTACTTC | CASSLLGLEETQYF
NA | TRBJ2-5 | TRBD2 | TRBV6-5 | TGTGCCAGCAGTTACTCGAAGCGGGGGGGCCAAGAGACCCAGTACTTC | CASSYSKRGGQETQYF
few | TRBJ1-1 | TRBD1 | TRBV5-1 | TGCGCCAGCAGCCCAACCGGGACAGGGGATACTGAAGCTTTCTTT | CASSPTGTGDTEAFF
NA | TRBJ2-2 | NA | TRBV6-7 | TGTGCCAGCAGTTACCTAAACACCGGGGAGCTGTTTTTT | CASSYLNTGELFF
NA | TRBJ1-3 | NA | TRBV28 | TGTGCCAGCAGTGGCGGGGAAAACACCATATATTTT | CASSGGENTIYF
NA | TRBJ1-5 | TRBD1 | TRBV27 | TGTGCCAGCAGTAGGACAGGGGGCAATCAGCCCCAGCATTTT | CASSRTGGNQPQHF
NA | TRBJ2-5 | NA | TRBV9 | TGTGCCAGCAGCAAAGGCGGAGAGACCCAGTACTTC | CASSKGGETQYF
NA | TRBJ2-1 | TRBD2 | TRBV5-8 | TGTGCCAGCAGCTTGGCTTTAGAGAGGGCGGGAGGGCTCGGAGTAAATGAGCAGTTCTTC | CASSLALERAGGLGVNEQFF
few | TRBJ2-6 | TRBD1 | TRBV6-1 | TGTGCCAGCAGTGCTAGGACAGGTACTGGGGCCAACGTCCTGACTTTC | CASSARTGTGANVLTF
NA | TRBJ2-1 | TRBD2 | TRBV19 | TGTGCCAGTAGTAAACCCCCGGGACTAGCGGGACACAATGAGCAGTTCTTC | CASSKPPGLAGHNEQFF
once | TRBJ2-1 | NA | TRBV29-1 | TGCAGCGCCGAGGGGGGGCCGGCGTCCTACAATGAGCAGTTCTTC | CSAEGGPASYNEQFF
NA | TRBJ2-1 | TRBD2 | TRBV7-2 | TGTGCCAGCAGCTTCGGGACTAGTTTAGGGCAGTTCTTC | CASSFGTSLGQFF
NA | TRBJ1-5 | NA | TRBV10-3 | TGTGCCATCAGTGAGGGCTCGACAGTTTTGAGCAATCAGCCCCAGCATTTT | CAISEGSTVLSNQPQHF
NA | TRBJ2-2 | NA | TRBV9 | TGTGCCAGCAGCGTAAGGGGTACCGGGGAGCTGTTTTTT | CASSVRGTGELFF
NA | TRBJ1-5 | TRBD1 | TRBV28 | TGTGCCAGCAGCCCGACAGGGGGAAGCAATCAGCCCCAGCATTTT | CASSPTGGSNQPQHF
NA | TRBJ1-4 | NA | TRBV13 | TGTGCCAGCAGATACAGGGACGAAAAACTGTTTTTT | CASRYRDEKLFF
few | TRBJ2-5 | TRBD2 | TRBV10-1 | TGCGCCAGCAGTGAGCAACTAGCGGGTCAAGAGACCCAGTACTTC | CASSEQLAGQETQYF
NA | TRBJ1-2 | TRBD1 | TRBV4-1 | TGCGCCAGCAGCCAGATAGGGGACAGGGACGGGCGGTACACCTTC | CASSQIGDRDGRYTF